Listed here are 30 T cell receptor beta chains from one sample, sequenced in a study of OX40 agonist ivuxolimab in advanced cancers. Sequencing was performed with immunoSEQ multiplex PCR; in TCRdb, only in-frame clones are kept and a portion is missing. The sample contains approximately 32,000 clones, 84% of which appear only once. The sequences come from CD4+ or CD8+ T cells sorted from blood, collected in a trial of the OX40 agonist ivuxolimab. Every receptor here comes from an adult with an advanced solid tumor such as melanoma, head and neck, liver or kidney cancer.

This rearrangement joins TRBV21-1 to TRBJ1-1; the D call of TRBD1 is as the table states it, not checked on the DNA. TRBV21-1 is a listed pseudogene. CDR3 length: 15 residues. In DNA, the CDR3 is TGTGCCAGCAGCAAAGGCAGACAGGGGGACACTGAAGCTTTCTTT. It codes for CASSKGRQGDTEAFF.

The chain has TRBV19 and TRBJ2-2; 7 bases are shared with TRBD2. This CDR3 is built from 17 residues. Germline CDR1 and CDR2: LNHDA and SQIVND (reference sequence). V lost 2 bases and J lost 3; bases outside the gene matches: 9. This CDR3 is CASSIRVLALDTGELFF. The CDR3 DNA follows: TGTGCCAGTAGTATACGGGTACTAGCGTTGGACACCGGGGAGCTGTTTTTT.

DNA for the CDR3: TGTGCCACCAGCAAGGGGAGCGGCACAGATACGCAGTATTTT. Protein product: CATSKGSGTDTQYF. The gene calls are TRBV15 and TRBJ2-3, with D possibly called TRBD1 or TRBD2 (5 bases each). The CDR3 is made up of 14 amino acids. CDR1 is LNHNV, CDR2 YYDKDF, per germline (reference sequence). Trimming left V 4 bases short and J 1 base short, with 9 bases between.

J is TRBJ2-7 and V is TRBV7-3; D perhaps matches TRBD2 (5 bases). This CDR3 region has 16 residues. V dropped 5 bases and J dropped 7 bases, with 24 bases sitting between them. In germline, CDR1 is SGHTA, CDR2 FQGTGA. This CDR3 reads CASSLPTRRLPGEQYF. CDR3 sequence (DNA): TGTGCCAGCAGCCTCCCCACCCGCCGGCTCCCGGGAGAGCAGTACTTC.

At least ten counts were recorded for this clone. This chain uses TRBV5-1 with TRBJ2-7, with D tentatively TRBD1 (8 bases). Germline V gene data show CDR1 as SGHRS and CDR2 as YFSETQ. V was trimmed by 8 bases and J by 3 bases, leaving 15 bases between them. The CDR3 is 13 residues long. CDR3 region: CASSQGGNYEQYF. In DNA, the CDR3 is TGCGCCAGTTCACAGGGGGGGAACTACGAGCAGTACTTC.

The V and J genes are TRBV27 and TRBJ2-7, with a tentative D call TRBD1 (5 bases). Germline CDR1 MNHEY, CDR2 SMNVEV (reference sequence). Trimming shortened V by 0 bases and J by 4 bases, and 19 bases separated the two germline ends. The CDR3 is 17 residues long. The CDR3 region is CASSLSSSRTTTYEQYF. The CDR3 nucleotides read TGTGCCAGCAGTTTATCAAGTTCGCGGACAACCACTTACGAGCAGTACTTC.

The chain combines TRBV5-6 with TRBJ1-1; D not certain. The V and J ends lost 4 bases and 5 bases respectively, with 12 bases between them. Germline V CDR1 and CDR2: SGHDT, YYEEEE. The CDR3 is 13 residues long. As DNA, the CDR3 is TGTGCCAGCAGCCCGGTAGGGTGGACTGAAGCTTTCTTT. Protein sequence: CASSPVGWTEAFF.

This clone was seen more than once but under ten times. This chain uses TRBV7-9 with TRBJ2-1; the D is unclear. CDR1 SEHNR and CDR2 FQNEAQ come from the germline V gene (reference sequence). CDR3 length: 11 residues. The germline V and J ends were trimmed by 1 base and 10 bases, with 5 bases remaining between them. The CDR3: CASSLGREQFF. The CDR3 coding sequence is TGTGCCAGCAGCTTAGGGCGAGAGCAGTTCTTC.

The J gene is TRBJ1-2, the V gene TRBV19; D unresolved. The V gene's germline CDR1 is LNHDA and CDR2 SQIVND (reference sequence). V was shortened by 9 bases and J by 4 bases, with 12 bases between the two germline ends. The CDR3 sequence is 12 residues long. The DNA of the CDR3 is TGTGCCAGCGGACTGATAACCTATGGCTACACCTTC. This codes for CASGLITYGYTF. Full variable domain (rest looked up from reference TRBV19 and TRBJ1-2): DGGITQSPKYLFRKEGQNVTLSCEQNLNHDAMYWYRQDPGQGLRLIYYSQIVNDFQKGDIAEGYSVSREKKESFPLTVTSAQKNPTAFYLCASGLITYGYTFGSGTRLTVV.

This sequence joins TRBV23-1 and TRBJ1-6; D uncertain. TRBV23-1 is designated an ORF whose function remains uncertain. This CDR3 spans 13 amino acids. V lost 4 bases, J lost 13 bases, and 14 bases lay in between. CDR3 residues: CASSPRRLFPLHF. CDR3 coding DNA: TGCGCCAGCAGTCCTCGACGGCTTTTTCCCCTCCACTTT.

The chain combines TRBV5-4 with TRBJ2-7, with TRBD2 matching over 10 bases. From germline, CDR1 is SGHNT and CDR2 YYREEE (reference sequence). The CDR3 spans 13 residues. J lost 5 bases, V lost 2 bases, and 1 base had no gene match. The CDR3: CASSFLAGDEQYF. The CDR3 region has the DNA TGTGCCAGCAGCTTCCTAGCGGGAGACGAGCAGTACTTC.

The chain combines TRBV6-5 with TRBJ2-2; D possibly corresponds to TRBD2 (6 bases). Trimming removed 5 bases from V and 5 bases from J, with 12 bases in between. The CDR3 loop spans 14 amino acids. The germline gives CDR1 MNHEY, CDR2 SVGAGI. The CDR3 spells CASSTGTHTGELFF. The CDR3 nucleotides are TGTGCCAGCAGTACCGGGACTCATACCGGGGAGCTGTTTTTT.

In its sample, this clone was seen once. J is TRBJ2-1 and V is TRBV11-1, with 9 nucleotides matching TRBD2. The CDR3 sequence is 16 residues long. Per the germline V gene, CDR1 is SGHAT and CDR2 is FQDESV (reference sequence). With 5 bases clipped from V and 2 bases from J, the junction kept 7 bases outside the gene matches. CDR3 sequence (DNA): TGTGCCAGCAGCGATCAGCGGGAGGACCCCTACAATGAGCAGTTCTTC. This encodes CASSDQREDPYNEQFF.

V and J are TRBV9 and TRBJ2-1; D uncertain. This CDR3 spans 13 amino acids. The germline CDR1 and CDR2 sequences are SGDLS and YYNGEE. Between the trimmed V and J ends, which lost 3 bases and 4 bases, there was a span of 8 bases. The DNA for the CDR3 is TGTGCCAGCAGCGCCATCCTGTACAATGAGCAGTTCTTC. Encoded protein: CASSAILYNEQFF.

The chain couples TRBV9 to TRBJ2-1; 8 bases are a match to TRBD1. With V trimmed by 5 bases and J by 5 bases, 3 bases remained unmatched. The CDR3 runs 13 residues. CDR1 and CDR2 from the germline V gene are SGDLS and YYNGEE. The CDR3 bases are TGTGCCAGCAGGGGACAGGCGAACAATGAGCAGTTCTTC. This gives the protein CASRGQANNEQFF.

The chain joins TRBV27 to TRBJ2-1; TRBD2 might be the D (7 bases). This CDR3 is 12 amino acids long. Trimming pared 8 bases from V and 9 bases from J, leaving 14 bases between. CDR1 MNHEY and CDR2 SMNVEV come from the germline V gene (reference sequence). The DNA of the CDR3 is TGTGCCAGCCCCCGGGGGGCCTCTGAGCAGTTCTTC. Encoded protein: CASPRGASEQFF.

The J gene is TRBJ2-7, the V gene TRBV7-6; D is undetermined. The CDR3 length is 14 residues. Germline V gene lookup returns CDR1 SGHVS and CDR2 FNYEAQ. V was shortened by 0 bases and J by 1 base, with 7 bases between the two germline ends. In DNA, the CDR3 is TGTGCCAGCAGCTTAGCGACGGAGTCCTACGAGCAGTACTTC. It translates to CASSLATESYEQYF. Full variable domain (rest looked up from reference TRBV7-6 and TRBJ2-7): GAGVSQSPRYKVTKRGQDVALRCDPISGHVSLYWYRQALGQGPEFLTYFNYEAQQDKSGLPNDRFSAERPEGSISTLTIQRTEQRDSAMYRCASSLATESYEQYFGPGTRLTVT.

The chain employs TRBV19 and TRBJ2-1, with a possible D match to TRBD2 (5 bases). The CDR3 runs 17 residues. Germline CDR1 LNHDA, CDR2 SQIVND (reference sequence). The V and J ends lost 6 bases and 8 bases respectively, with 26 bases between them. CDR3 nucleotide sequence: TGTGCCAGTAGCGAGCGGATGGTACCCGATTTTATGGATGAGCAGTTCTTC. Translation gives CASSERMVPDFMDEQFF.

The rearrangement uses TRBV7-9 and TRBJ2-3; D may be TRBD1 (6 bases). Trimming removed 4 bases from V and 4 bases from J, with 15 bases in between. CDR3 length: 15 residues. CDR1 is SEHNR and CDR2 is FQNEAQ in the germline V gene (reference sequence). The DNA of the CDR3 is TGTGCCAGCAGCTCGGTTAGAAGACAGGCAGATACGCAGTATTTT. Translated, it gives CASSSVRRQADTQYF.

The chain couples TRBV6-1 to TRBJ1-6; D call uncertain. The CDR3 is made up of 15 amino acids. From germline, CDR1 is MNHNS and CDR2 SASEGT. V lost 10 bases to trimming and J lost 5 bases, with 18 bases between them. CDR3 amino acids: CATDDYRQNNSPLHF. DNA for the CDR3: TGTGCCACCGACGATTATAGACAAAATAATTCACCCCTCCACTTT.

This chain joins TRBV28 and TRBJ2-7; TRBD2 aligns across 9 bases. Germline V gives CDR1 MDHEN, CDR2 SYDVKM. This CDR3 is built from 15 residues. Trimming at V came to 1 base and at J to 2 bases, leaving 3 bases not matched to a gene. CDR3 DNA: TGTGCCAGCAGTTTATTGCGGGGGGGCCCCTACGAGCAGTACTTC. It specifies CASSLLRGGPYEQYF.

V gene TRBV19 combines with J gene TRBJ2-5; D unresolved. The CDR3 length is 13 residues. Germline CDR1 LNHDA, CDR2 SQIVND (reference sequence). V lost 3 bases, J lost 7 bases, and 12 bases lay in between. DNA of the CDR3: TGTGCCAGTAGTATTTGGCAGAAAGGGACCCAGTACTTC. Its translation: CASSIWQKGTQYF.

This chain joins TRBV30 and TRBJ2-1; no definite D call. Between the trimmed V and J ends, which lost 0 bases and 2 bases, there was a span of 11 bases. Germline V gives CDR1 GTSNPN, CDR2 SVGIG (reference sequence). This CDR3 has 15 residues. The CDR3 sequence: CAWSVSNLAYNEQFF. Written as DNA, the CDR3 is TGTGCCTGGAGTGTCTCTAATCTGGCCTACAATGAGCAGTTCTTC. The variable domain in full, with the rest retrieved from reference TRBV30 and TRBJ2-1, is SQTIHQWPATLVQPVGSPLSLECTVEGTSNPNLYWYRQAAGRGLQLLFYSVGIGQISSEVPQNLSASRPQDRQFILSSKKLLLSDSGFYLCAWSVSNLAYNEQFFGPGTRLTVL.

For the CDR3, the DNA is TGTGCCAGCAGTCCTCTGGTGCGGGGGGCGCGGGAGCAGTACTTC. The encoded protein is CASSPLVRGAREQYF. The chain links TRBV6-6 to TRBJ2-7, with TRBD2 identical over 8 bases. This CDR3 is 15 amino acids long. CDR1 is MNHNY, CDR2 SVGAGI, per germline (reference sequence). V was pared by 5 bases and J by 7 bases, with 13 bases of the junction left unmatched.

This clone occurred a few times. This sequence joins TRBV19 and TRBJ1-6, with a possible D match to TRBD1 (5 bases). There are 12 residues in the CDR3. V lost 3 bases to trimming and J lost 16 bases, with 13 bases between them. Germline CDR1 and CDR2: LNHDA and SQIVND (reference sequence). The CDR3 DNA is TGTGCCAGTAGTATCGGGCAGGGAGGTCTCCACTTT. This translates into CASSIGQGGLHF.

The chain employs TRBV28 and TRBJ2-7, with D perhaps TRBD1 (6 bases). Germline V gene data show CDR1 as MDHEN and CDR2 as SYDVKM. Deletions cut 3 bases from V and 2 bases from J, with 11 bases between. CDR3 size: 14 residues. The CDR3 protein is CASSFSAGAYEQYF. For the CDR3, the DNA is TGTGCCAGCAGTTTCTCCGCAGGGGCCTACGAGCAGTACTTC.

This chain joins TRBV7-3 and TRBJ2-1, with 14 positions matching TRBD2. Per germline, CDR1 SGHTA and CDR2 FQGTGA. The trim removed 2 bases at V and 7 bases at J, leaving 7 bases unmatched. There are 17 residues in the CDR3. CDR3 in amino acids: CASSLSGLAGDSNEQFF. In DNA, the CDR3 is TGTGCCAGCAGCTTATCGGGACTAGCGGGAGATAGTAATGAGCAGTTCTTC.

The rearrangement uses TRBV7-3 and TRBJ1-5; a weak D match, TRBD1 (6 bases). Germline assignment: CDR1 SGHTA and CDR2 FQGTGA. The CDR3 consists of 18 residues. Trimming removed 4 bases from V and 2 bases from J, with 21 bases in between. DNA of the CDR3: TGTGCCAGCAGCTCGGCACAGGGAGAGGCATTGGGCAATCAGCCCCAGCATTTT. Translation: CASSSAQGEALGNQPQHF.

The chain links TRBV4-1 to TRBJ1-4; D gene ambiguous. The CDR3 is 18 residues long. V dropped 4 bases and J dropped 3 bases, with 21 bases sitting between them. Germline V gene data show CDR1 as MGHRA and CDR2 as YSYEKL. The CDR3 nucleotides are TGCGCCAGCAGCCGCTATTACGATCCCCGGGCTGCTAATGAAAAACTGTTTTTT. The encoded protein is CASSRYYDPRAANEKLFF.

This clone was counted once. The rearrangement uses TRBV19 and TRBJ2-7; D possibly uses TRBD1 or TRBD2 (5 bases each). The germline V gene has CDR1 LNHDA and CDR2 SQIVND (reference sequence). The CDR3 consists of 15 residues. With 6 bases removed from V and 0 bases from J, the gap between germline ends came to 15 bases. The CDR3 sequence is CASSLRDLPSYEQYF. In DNA, the CDR3 is TGTGCCAGTAGCCTCCGGGACCTCCCCTCCTACGAGCAGTACTTC.